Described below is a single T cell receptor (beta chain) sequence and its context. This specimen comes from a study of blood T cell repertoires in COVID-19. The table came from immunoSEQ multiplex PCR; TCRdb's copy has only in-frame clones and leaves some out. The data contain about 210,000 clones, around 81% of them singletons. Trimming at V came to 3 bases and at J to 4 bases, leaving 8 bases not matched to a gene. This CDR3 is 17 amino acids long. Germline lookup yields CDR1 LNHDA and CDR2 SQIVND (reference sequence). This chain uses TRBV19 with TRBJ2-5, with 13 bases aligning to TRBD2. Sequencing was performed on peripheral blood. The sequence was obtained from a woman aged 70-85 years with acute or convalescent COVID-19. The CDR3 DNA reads TGTGCCAGTAGTATGGCACTAGCGGGGGGGCTTGGAGAGACCCAGTACTTC. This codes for CASSMALAGGLGETQYF.